The sample holds many counts of the clone carrying this T cell receptor beta chain. The entry originates in a study of CD8+CD57+ T cells in acquired aplastic anemia. Across the study: The study obtained an average of roughly 3 ug of DNA from sorted CD4+ and CD8+ cells.

Germline V gene lookup returns CDR1 MNHEY and CDR2 SVGAGI. The CDR3 extends over 13 amino acids. Trimming pared 2 bases from V and 3 bases from J, leaving 7 bases between. Genomic DNA served as template for TCR beta VDJ and CDR3 profiling. TCRdb passed the reads through MiXCR, listing each CDR3 protein once. This table holds approximately 160,000 distinct CDR3 sequences, less than 60% found once. The sequenced patients had an expansion of CD8+CD57+ cells seen by flow cytometry. The sequence came from a human donor with aplastic anemia. This chain joins TRBV6-5 and TRBJ2-5, with a tentative D call TRBD2 (6 bases). The specimen sequenced was sorted CD4+, CD8+, or CD8+CD57+ T cells (not recorded which) from PBMCs. CDR3 protein: CASSYGGEETQYF. CDR3 DNA: TGTGCCAGCAGTTACGGAGGGGAAGAGACCCAGTACTTC.